Sequencing of this T cell receptor (beta chain) was carried out in a study of monozygotic twins with inflammatory bowel disease. General observations from the study: The study supported no single strong signal or clonotype linked to IBD. Patient repertoires may carry noise from differing immunosuppressive treatments.

The CDR3 totals 13 residues. Germline values: CDR1 MNHEY, CDR2 SVGAGI. For this clonotype: As yet, its antigen is unknown.

Each sample's cDNA came from eight separate reactions. The template-switching step introduced UMIs that carried a 6-nucleotide sample barcode. TCRdb re-called the 5' RACE reads and gives one entry per CDR3 protein, without DNA. This sample carries some 170,000 distinct CDR3 sequences, with 2.8% going to the ten biggest clones. Sequencing input: blood. The source is a human donor with ulcerative colitis or Crohn's disease, or a healthy co-twin of an affected twin (not recorded which). V gene TRBV6-5 combines with J gene TRBJ2-2. The CDR3 reads CASSYDGTGELFF.